The sequence of this T cell receptor (beta chain) was determined in a study of vaccination and CD4 T cells after COVID-19. Treatment described: approximately 9-day PBMC culture with coronavirus spike peptide pools or control peptides (ViraFEST assay). Collection of the unexposed donor's CD4+ T cells took place before the COVID-19 pandemic (2011-2018). Cells permitting, SARS-CoV-2 S/N served as probes for unexposed-donor CD4+ T cells, and four cold-coronavirus spikes did too. On this clonotype: Its antigen is unidentified.

The germline gives CDR1 MNHNS, CDR2 SASEGT. The CDR3 sequence is 13 residues long. Trimming left V 4 bases short and J 6 bases short, with 12 bases between. Oncomine TCR Beta short-read sequencing was applied to DNA from cultured CD4+ T cells. Each CDR3 protein gets one entry after TCRdb re-called the PCR reads with MiXCR. Found here are several thousand distinct CDR3 sequences, around two fifths of them singletons; the top ten hold roughly 43%. The chain carries TRBV6-1 and TRBJ1-2, with D unclear. Sequenced material: CD4+ T cells from blood, cultured in vitro. The origin of this receptor is a human donor in good health. The CDR3 here is CASSAPSGHGYTF. CDR3 sequence (DNA): TGTGCCAGCAGTGCCCCTAGTGGGCATGGCTACACCTTC.